This TCR beta chain was profiled in a study of CD4+ T cells in melanoma. Whole-study results and caveats: Reportedly, melanoma neoantigen-specific CD4+ T cells showed varied differentiation states. CD8+ T cell, macrophage and B cell function reportedly correlated with neoantigen-specific CD4+ T cells.

Only in-frame clones appear in the TCRdb table, and some are missing; sequencing was by immunoSEQ multiplex PCR. The sample consists of some 120,000 clones, approximately 92% of them appearing once. The CDR3 is made up of 14 amino acids. Germline V CDR1 and CDR2: SGHRS, YFSETQ. Trimming cost V 3 bases and J 6 bases; bases outside gene matches: 3. A note on this clone: The antigen is not known.

This TCR was recovered from a human donor with melanoma. Sequencing was carried out using peripheral blood. This chain connects TRBV5-1 to TRBJ1-1; 12 bases are shared with TRBD1. The CDR3 DNA reads as TGCGCCAGCAGCTCGGGACAGGGGGCCGCTGAAGCTTTCTTT. The encoded protein is CASSSGQGAAEAFF. Drawing the rest from reference TRBV5-1 and TRBJ1-1, the complete variable domain is KAGVTQTPRYLIKTRGQQVTLSCSPISGHRSVSWYQQTPGQGLQFLFEYFSETQRNKGNFPGRFSGRQFSNSRSEMNVSTLELGDSALYLCASSSGQGAAEAFFGQGTRLTVV.